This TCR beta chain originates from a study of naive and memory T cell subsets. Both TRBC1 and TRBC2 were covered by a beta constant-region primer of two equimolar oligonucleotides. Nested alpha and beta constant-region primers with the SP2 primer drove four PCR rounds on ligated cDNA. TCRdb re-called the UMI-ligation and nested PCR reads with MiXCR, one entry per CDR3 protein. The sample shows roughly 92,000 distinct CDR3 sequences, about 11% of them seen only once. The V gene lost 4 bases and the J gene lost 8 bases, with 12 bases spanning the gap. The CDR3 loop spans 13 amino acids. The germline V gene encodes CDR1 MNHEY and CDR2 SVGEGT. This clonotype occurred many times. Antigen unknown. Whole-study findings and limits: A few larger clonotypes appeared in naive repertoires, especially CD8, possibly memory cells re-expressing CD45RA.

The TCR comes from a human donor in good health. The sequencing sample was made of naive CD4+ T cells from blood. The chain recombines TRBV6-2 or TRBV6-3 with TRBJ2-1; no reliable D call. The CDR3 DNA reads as TGTGCCAGCAGTTCCCACCTAGGACATGAGCAGTTCTTC. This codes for CASSSHLGHEQFF.